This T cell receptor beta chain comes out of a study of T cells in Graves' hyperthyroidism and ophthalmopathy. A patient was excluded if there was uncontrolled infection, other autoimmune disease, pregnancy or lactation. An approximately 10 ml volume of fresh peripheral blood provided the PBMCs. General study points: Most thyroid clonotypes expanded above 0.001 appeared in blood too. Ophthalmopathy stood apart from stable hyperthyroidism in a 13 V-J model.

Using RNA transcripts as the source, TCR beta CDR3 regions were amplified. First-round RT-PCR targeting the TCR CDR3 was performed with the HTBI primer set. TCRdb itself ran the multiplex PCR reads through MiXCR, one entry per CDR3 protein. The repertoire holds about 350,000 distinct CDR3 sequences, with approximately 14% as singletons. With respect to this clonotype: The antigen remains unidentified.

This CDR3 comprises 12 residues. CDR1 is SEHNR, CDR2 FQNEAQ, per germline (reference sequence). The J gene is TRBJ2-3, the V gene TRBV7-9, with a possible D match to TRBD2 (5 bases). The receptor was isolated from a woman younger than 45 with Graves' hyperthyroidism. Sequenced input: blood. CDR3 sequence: CAKTVGEGTQYF. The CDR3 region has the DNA TGTGCAAAGACGGTCGGTGAGGGTACGCAGTATTTT.